This T cell receptor beta chain was captured in a study of beta chain features in type 1 diabetes. CDR1 is SQVTM, CDR2 ANQGSEA, per germline. This CDR3 contains 13 residues. J lost 9 bases, V lost 8 bases, and 12 bases had no gene match. TCRB transcripts that were expressed got sequenced, as all of the isolated RNA had been reverse transcribed. Only in-frame clones appear in the TCRdb table, and some are missing; sequencing was by immunoSEQ multiplex PCR. This sample yields hundreds of thousands of clones, of which around 9.9% are seen a single time; 0.017% belongs to the top ten. In its sample, this clone was seen a few times. Its cognate antigen is unknown. Study-wide findings and caveats: TCRB CDR3s were moderately but significantly shorter in Type 1 diabetes patients in all four CD4+ subsets.

Specimen: naive CD4+ T cells from blood. This clonotype was sampled from a man under 40 with type 1 diabetes. The V and J genes are TRBV29-1 and TRBJ2-1, with 8 nucleotides matching TRBD2. The CDR3: CSKAGAGGGEQFF. The CDR3 region has the DNA TGCAGCAAAGCGGGGGCGGGGGGCGGTGAGCAGTTCTTC.